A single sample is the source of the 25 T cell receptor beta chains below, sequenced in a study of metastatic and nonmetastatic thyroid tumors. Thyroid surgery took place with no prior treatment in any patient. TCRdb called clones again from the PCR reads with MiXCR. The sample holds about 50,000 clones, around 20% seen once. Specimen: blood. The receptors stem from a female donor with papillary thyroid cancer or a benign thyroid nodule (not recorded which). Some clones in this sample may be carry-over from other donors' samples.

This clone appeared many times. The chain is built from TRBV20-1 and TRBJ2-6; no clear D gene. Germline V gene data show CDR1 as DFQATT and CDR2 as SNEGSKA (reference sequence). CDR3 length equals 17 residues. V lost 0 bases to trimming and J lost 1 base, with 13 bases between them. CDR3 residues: CSAREWGGESGANVLTF. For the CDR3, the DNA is TGCAGTGCTAGAGAATGGGGTGGTGAGTCTGGGGCCAACGTCCTGACTTTC.

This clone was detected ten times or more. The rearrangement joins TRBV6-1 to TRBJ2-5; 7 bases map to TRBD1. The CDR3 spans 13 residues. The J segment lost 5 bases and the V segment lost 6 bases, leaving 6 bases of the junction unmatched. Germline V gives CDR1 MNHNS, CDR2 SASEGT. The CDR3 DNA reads TGTGCCAGCAGAGACAGGGTGGTGGAGACCCAGTACTTC. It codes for CASRDRVVETQYF.

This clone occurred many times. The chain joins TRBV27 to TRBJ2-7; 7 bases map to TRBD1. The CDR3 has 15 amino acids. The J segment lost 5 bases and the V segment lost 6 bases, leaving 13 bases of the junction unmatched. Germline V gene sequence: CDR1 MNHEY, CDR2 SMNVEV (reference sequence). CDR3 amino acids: CASRQGQWEKDEQYF. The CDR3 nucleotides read TGTGCCAGCAGACAGGGACAGTGGGAAAAGGACGAGCAGTACTTC.

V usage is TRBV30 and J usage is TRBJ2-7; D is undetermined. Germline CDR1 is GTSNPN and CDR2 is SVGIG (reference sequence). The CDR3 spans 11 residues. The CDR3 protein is CSLGTSYEQYF. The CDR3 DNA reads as TGTTCCTTGGGCACATCCTACGAGCAGTACTTC. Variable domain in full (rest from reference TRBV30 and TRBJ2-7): SQTIHQWPATLVQPVGSPLSLECTVEGTSNPNLYWYRQAAGRGLQLLFYSVGIGQISSEVPQNLSASRPQDRQFILSSKKLLLSDSGFYLCSLGTSYEQYFGPGTRLTVT.

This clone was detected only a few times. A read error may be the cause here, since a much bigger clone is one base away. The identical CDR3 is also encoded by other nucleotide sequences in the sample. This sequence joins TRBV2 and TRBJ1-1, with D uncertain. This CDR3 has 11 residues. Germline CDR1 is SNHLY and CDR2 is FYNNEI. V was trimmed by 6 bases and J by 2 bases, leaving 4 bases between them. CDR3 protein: CASRVNTEAFF. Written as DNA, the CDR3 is TGTGCCAGCAGGGTAAACACTGAAGCTTTCTTT.

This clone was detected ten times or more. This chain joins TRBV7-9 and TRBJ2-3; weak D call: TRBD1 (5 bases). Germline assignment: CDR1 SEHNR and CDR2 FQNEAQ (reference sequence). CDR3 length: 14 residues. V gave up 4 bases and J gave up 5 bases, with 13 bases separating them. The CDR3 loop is CASSWTQGRDTQYF. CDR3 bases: TGTGCCAGCAGCTGGACCCAGGGAAGAGATACGCAGTATTTT.

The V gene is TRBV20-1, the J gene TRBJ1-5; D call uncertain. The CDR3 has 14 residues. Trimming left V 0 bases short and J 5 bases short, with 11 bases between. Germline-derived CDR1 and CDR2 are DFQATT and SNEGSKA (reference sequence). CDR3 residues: CSARDVDRYQPQHF. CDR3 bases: TGCAGTGCTAGAGACGTAGACCGCTATCAGCCCCAGCATTTT.

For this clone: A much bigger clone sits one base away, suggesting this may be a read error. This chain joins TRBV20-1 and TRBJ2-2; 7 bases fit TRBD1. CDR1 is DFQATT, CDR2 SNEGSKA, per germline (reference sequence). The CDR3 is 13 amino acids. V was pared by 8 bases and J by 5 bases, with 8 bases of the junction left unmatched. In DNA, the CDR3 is TGCAGTTCTCGAGACAGGGTAACCGGGGAGCTGTTTTTT. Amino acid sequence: CSSRDRVTGELFF.

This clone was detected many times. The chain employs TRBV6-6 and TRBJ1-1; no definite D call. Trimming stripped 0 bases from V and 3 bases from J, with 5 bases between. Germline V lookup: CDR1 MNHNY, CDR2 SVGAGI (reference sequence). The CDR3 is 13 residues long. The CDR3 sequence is CASSYSPHTEAFF. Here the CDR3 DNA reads TGTGCCAGCAGTTACTCGCCCCACACTGAAGCTTTCTTT.

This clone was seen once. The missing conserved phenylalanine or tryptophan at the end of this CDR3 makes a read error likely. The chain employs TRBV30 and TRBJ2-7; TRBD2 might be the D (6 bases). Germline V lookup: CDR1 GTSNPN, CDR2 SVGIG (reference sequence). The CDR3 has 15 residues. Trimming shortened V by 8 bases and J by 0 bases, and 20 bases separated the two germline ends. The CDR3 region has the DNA TGTGCCCGGAAAGCTGGCCGGGAGCACTCCTACGAGCAGTACCCC. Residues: CARKAGREHSYEQYP.

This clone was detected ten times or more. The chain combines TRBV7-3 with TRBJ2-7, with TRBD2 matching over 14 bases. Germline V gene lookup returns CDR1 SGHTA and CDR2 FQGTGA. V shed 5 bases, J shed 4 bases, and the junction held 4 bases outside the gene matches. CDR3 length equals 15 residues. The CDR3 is CASSQGTSGSYEQYF. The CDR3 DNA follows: TGTGCCAGCAGCCAAGGGACTAGCGGGAGTTACGAGCAGTACTTC. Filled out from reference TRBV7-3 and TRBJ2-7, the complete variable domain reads GAGVSQTPSNKVTEKGKYVELRCDPISGHTALYWYRQSLGQGPEFLIYFQGTGAADDSGLPNDRFFAVRPEGSVSTLKIQRTERGDSAVYLCASSQGTSGSYEQYFGPGTRLTVT.

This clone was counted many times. The CDR3 protein is CASSLSPVFLETQYF. The CDR3 nucleotides are TGCGCCAGCAGCTTGTCTCCGGTGTTTTTGGAGACCCAGTACTTC. The rearrangement links TRBV5-1 to TRBJ2-5; D is uncertain. Germline loops: CDR1 SGHRS, CDR2 YFSETQ. The CDR3 has 15 residues. The V end lost 1 base, the J end lost 5 bases, and 15 bases lay between the germline ends.

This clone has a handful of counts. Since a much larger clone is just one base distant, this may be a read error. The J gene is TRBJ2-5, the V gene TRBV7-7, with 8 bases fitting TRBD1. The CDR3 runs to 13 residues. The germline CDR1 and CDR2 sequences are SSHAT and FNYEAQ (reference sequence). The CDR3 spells CASIRQGRETQYF. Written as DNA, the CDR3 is TGTGCTAGCATCCGACAGGGGCGGGAGACCCAGTACTTC.

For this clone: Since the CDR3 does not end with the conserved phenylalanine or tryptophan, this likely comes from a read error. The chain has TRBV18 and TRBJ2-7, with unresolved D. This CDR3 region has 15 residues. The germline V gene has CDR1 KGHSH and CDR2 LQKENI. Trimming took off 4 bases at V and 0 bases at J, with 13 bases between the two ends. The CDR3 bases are TGTGCCAGCTCACTCGTGGACCCTAGCTCCTACGAGCAGTACATC. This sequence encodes CASSLVDPSSYEQYI.

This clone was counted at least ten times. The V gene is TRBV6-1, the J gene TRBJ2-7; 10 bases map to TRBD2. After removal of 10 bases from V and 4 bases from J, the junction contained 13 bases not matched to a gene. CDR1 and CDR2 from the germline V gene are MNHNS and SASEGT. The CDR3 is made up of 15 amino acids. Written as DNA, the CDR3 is TGTGCCACTCGTCCCGGAGCTAGCGGGAGTTACGAGCAGTACTTC. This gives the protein CATRPGASGSYEQYF.

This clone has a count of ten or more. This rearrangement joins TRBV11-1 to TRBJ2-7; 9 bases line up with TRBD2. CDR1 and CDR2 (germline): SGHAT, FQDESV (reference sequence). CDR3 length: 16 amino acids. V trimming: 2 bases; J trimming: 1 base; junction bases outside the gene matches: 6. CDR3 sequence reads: CASSLPTSGFSYEQYF. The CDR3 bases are TGTGCCAGCAGCTTACCAACTAGCGGGTTTTCCTACGAGCAGTACTTC.

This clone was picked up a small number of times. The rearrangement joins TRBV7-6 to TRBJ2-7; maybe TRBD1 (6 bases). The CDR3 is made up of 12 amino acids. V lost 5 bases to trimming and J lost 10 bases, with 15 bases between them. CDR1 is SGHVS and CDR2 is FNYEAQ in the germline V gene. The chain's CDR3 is CASSNTGKYQYF. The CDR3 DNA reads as TGTGCCAGCAGCAACACAGGGAAATATCAGTACTTC. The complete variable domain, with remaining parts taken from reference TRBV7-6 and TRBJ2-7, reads GAGVSQSPRYKVTKRGQDVALRCDPISGHVSLYWYRQALGQGPEFLTYFNYEAQQDKSGLPNDRFSAERPEGSISTLTIQRTEQRDSAMYRCASSNTGKYQYFGPGTRLTVT.

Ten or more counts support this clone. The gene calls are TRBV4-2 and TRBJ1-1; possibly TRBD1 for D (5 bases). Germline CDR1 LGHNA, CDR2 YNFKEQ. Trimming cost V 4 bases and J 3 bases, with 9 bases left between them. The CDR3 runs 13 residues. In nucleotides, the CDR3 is TGTGCCAGCAGCCGGCCGGGGGACACTGAAGCTTTCTTT. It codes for CASSRPGDTEAFF.

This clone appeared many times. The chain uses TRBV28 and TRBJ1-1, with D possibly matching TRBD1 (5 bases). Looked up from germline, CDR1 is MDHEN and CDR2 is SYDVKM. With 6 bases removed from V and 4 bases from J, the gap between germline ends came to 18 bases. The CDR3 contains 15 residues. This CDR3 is CASRGGGVGRTEAFF. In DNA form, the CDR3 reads TGTGCCAGCAGGGGGGGGGGTGTTGGACGCACTGAAGCTTTCTTT. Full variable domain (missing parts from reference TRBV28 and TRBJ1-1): DVKVTQSSRYLVKRTGEKVFLECVQDMDHENMFWYRQDPGLGLRLIYFSYDVKMKEKGDIPEGYSVSREKKERFSLILESASTNQTSMYLCASRGGGVGRTEAFFGQGTRLTVV.

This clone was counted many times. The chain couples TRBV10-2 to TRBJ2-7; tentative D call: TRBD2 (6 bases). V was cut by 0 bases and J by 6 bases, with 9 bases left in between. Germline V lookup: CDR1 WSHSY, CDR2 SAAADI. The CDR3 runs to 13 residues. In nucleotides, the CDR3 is TGCGCCAGCAGTGAGTCTTCCGGGGGCGAGCAGTACTTC. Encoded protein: CASSESSGGEQYF.

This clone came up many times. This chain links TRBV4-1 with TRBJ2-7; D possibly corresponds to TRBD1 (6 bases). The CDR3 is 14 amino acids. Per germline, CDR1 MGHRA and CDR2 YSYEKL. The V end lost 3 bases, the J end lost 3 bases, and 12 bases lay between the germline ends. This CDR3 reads CASSQRDTDYEQYF. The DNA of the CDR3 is TGCGCCAGCAGCCAGAGGGACACCGACTACGAGCAGTACTTC.

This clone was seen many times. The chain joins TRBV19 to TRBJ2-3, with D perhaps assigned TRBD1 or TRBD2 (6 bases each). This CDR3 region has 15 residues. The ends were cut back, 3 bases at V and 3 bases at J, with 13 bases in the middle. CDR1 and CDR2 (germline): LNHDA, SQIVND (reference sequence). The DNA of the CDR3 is TGTGCCAGTAGTATTAGCCCGGGGGCTACAGATACGCAGTATTTT. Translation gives CASSISPGATDTQYF.

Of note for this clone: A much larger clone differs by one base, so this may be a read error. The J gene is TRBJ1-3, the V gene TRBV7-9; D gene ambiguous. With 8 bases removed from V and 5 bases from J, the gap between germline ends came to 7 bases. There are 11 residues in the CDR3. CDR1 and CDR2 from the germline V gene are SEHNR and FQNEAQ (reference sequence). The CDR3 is CASVTRNTIYF. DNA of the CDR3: TGTGCCAGCGTGACTAGAAACACCATATATTTT.

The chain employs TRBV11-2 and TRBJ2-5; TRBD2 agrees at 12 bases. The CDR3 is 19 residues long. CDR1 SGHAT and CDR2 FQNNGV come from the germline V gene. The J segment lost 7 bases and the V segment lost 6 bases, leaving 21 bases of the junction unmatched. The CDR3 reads CASRQHGTSGPGHGGTQYF. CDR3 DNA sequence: TGTGCCAGCAGACAGCACGGGACTAGCGGGCCCGGGCACGGGGGGACCCAGTACTTC.

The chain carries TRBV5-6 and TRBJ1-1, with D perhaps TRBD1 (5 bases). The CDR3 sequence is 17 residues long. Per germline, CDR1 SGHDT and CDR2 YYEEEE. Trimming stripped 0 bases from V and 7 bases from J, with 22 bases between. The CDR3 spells CASSLGLQVSGGGEAFF. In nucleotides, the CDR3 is TGTGCCAGCAGCTTGGGGTTGCAGGTATCGGGGGGAGGTGAAGCTTTCTTT. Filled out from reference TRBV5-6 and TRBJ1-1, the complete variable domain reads DAGVTQSPTHLIKTRGQQVTLRCSPKSGHDTVSWYQQALGQGPQFIFQYYEEEERQRGNFPDRFSGHQFPNYSSELNVNALLLGDSALYLCASSLGLQVSGGGEAFFGQGTRLTVV.